The 30 T cell receptor beta chains reported below all come from one sample, sequenced in a study of CD8+ T cells in alopecia areata. Treatment here: oral pan-JAK inhibitor, 5-10 mg twice daily. RNA was extracted and reverse transcribed into cDNA as the sequencing template. The table came from immunoSEQ multiplex PCR; TCRdb's copy has only in-frame clones and leaves some out. The sample carries 270,000 or so clones, 55% to 70% recorded once. The specimen was CD4+ T cells sorted from blood, collected at week 24, from a patient treated with tofacitinib. These TCRs come from a human donor with alopecia areata.

The chain recombines TRBV7-2 with TRBJ1-5; D is unresolved. V was pared by 4 bases and J by 7 bases, with 14 bases between. CDR1 SGHTA and CDR2 FQGNSA come from the germline V gene. This CDR3 spans 14 amino acids. CDR3 amino acids: CASSSLGGEQPQHF. In DNA, the CDR3 is TGTGCCAGCAGCTCATTGGGTGGAGAACAGCCCCAGCATTTT.

The J gene is TRBJ2-5, the V gene TRBV7-2; the D gene is possibly TRBD2 (7 bases). Trimming shortened V by 0 bases and J by 9 bases, and 11 bases separated the two germline ends. The germline V gene encodes CDR1 SGHTA and CDR2 FQGNSA. The CDR3 totals 13 residues. CDR3 residues: CASSLAREGAQYF. The CDR3 DNA follows: TGTGCCAGCAGCTTAGCGAGGGAGGGGGCCCAGTACTTC.

The chain carries TRBV25-1 and TRBJ2-7, with a possible D match to TRBD1 (5 bases). Germline V gene sequence: CDR1 MGHDK, CDR2 SYGVNS. V lost 6 bases to trimming and J lost 0 bases, with 9 bases between them. This CDR3 contains 13 residues. For the CDR3, the DNA is TGTGCCAGCAGAGACAGACTCTCCTACGAGCAGTACTTC. Its protein product is CASRDRLSYEQYF.

The CDR3 DNA sequence: TGCGCCAGCAGCCAAGATCGGCCCGAAAGCTCTGGAAACACCATATATTTT. It is translated as CASSQDRPESSGNTIYF. J is TRBJ1-3 and V is TRBV4-3; D gene unclear. The V gene's germline CDR1 is LGHNA and CDR2 YSLEER. V was clipped by 0 bases and J by 0 bases, with 12 bases between them. The CDR3 sequence is 17 residues long.

This clone was seen a single time. V is TRBV19 and J is TRBJ1-6; D not resolved. V was trimmed by 3 bases and J by 4 bases, leaving 10 bases between them. The CDR3 consists of 15 residues. Germline V gene sequence: CDR1 LNHDA, CDR2 SQIVND (reference sequence). The CDR3 coding sequence is TGTGCCAGTAGTATCCTGACGGGTTATAATTCACCCCTCCACTTT. This translates into CASSILTGYNSPLHF.

The rearrangement links TRBV28 to TRBJ1-5; D perhaps matches TRBD1 (5 bases). The CDR3 is 12 amino acids. With 8 bases removed from V and 8 bases from J, the gap between germline ends came to 13 bases. Germline lookup yields CDR1 MDHEN and CDR2 SYDVKM. CDR3 amino acids: CASVREQEPQHF. The CDR3 DNA follows: TGTGCCAGCGTGCGGGAACAGGAGCCCCAGCATTTT.

This clone was detected once. The chain has TRBV6-5 and TRBJ1-4, with a weak D call TRBD1 (5 bases). Germline assignment: CDR1 MNHEY and CDR2 SVGAGI. V dropped 2 bases and J dropped 6 bases, with 7 bases sitting between them. The CDR3 contains 13 residues. CDR3: CASSYRTHEKLFF. The CDR3 region has the DNA TGTGCCAGCAGTTACAGGACACATGAAAAACTGTTTTTT.

The gene calls are TRBV11-2 and TRBJ1-6; no definite D call. Germline CDR1 is SGHAT and CDR2 is FQNNGV. The V and J ends lost 4 bases and 10 bases respectively, with 11 bases between them. The CDR3 loop spans 13 amino acids. In DNA form, the CDR3 reads TGTGCCAGCAGCTCGGACGGAGGATCACCCCTCCACTTT. Protein sequence: CASSSDGGSPLHF.

J is TRBJ2-2 and V is TRBV29-1; 9 nucleotides agree with TRBD1. Germline V CDR1 and CDR2: SQVTM, ANQGSEA. The J segment lost 1 base and the V segment lost 7 bases, leaving 7 bases of the junction unmatched. The CDR3 has 15 amino acids. CDR3 region: CSAKGTGMNTGELFF. As DNA, the CDR3 is TGCAGCGCTAAGGGGACAGGGATGAACACCGGGGAGCTGTTTTTT.

Comment on this clone: The junction departs from germline at one end; a sequencing error may be responsible. The genes are TRBV2 and TRBJ2-2; no clear D gene. Germline CDR1 SNHLY, CDR2 FYNNEI. The CDR3 sequence is 13 residues long. The CDR3 sequence: CASSLTNTGELFF. The CDR3 bases are TGTGCCAGCAGTCTAACGAATACCGGGGAGCTGTTTTTT.

The chain couples TRBV5-1 to TRBJ2-5; no clear D. Deletions cut 0 bases from V and 2 bases from J, with 5 bases between. The germline gives CDR1 SGHRS, CDR2 YFSETQ. There are 13 residues in the CDR3. CDR3 in DNA: TGCGCCAGCAGCTTGGAGCCACAAGAGACCCAGTACTTC. Its protein product is CASSLEPQETQYF.

The V and J genes are TRBV5-6 and TRBJ2-2; D perhaps matches TRBD2 (5 bases). V shed 0 bases and J shed 4 bases, with 10 bases lying between them. CDR3 length equals 15 residues. Per the germline V gene, CDR1 is SGHDT and CDR2 is YYEEEE. CDR3: CASSLAGSGTGELFF. CDR3 coding DNA: TGTGCCAGCAGCTTGGCAGGAAGCGGCACCGGGGAGCTGTTTTTT. The full variable domain, with the rest looked up from reference TRBV5-6 and TRBJ2-2, is DAGVTQSPTHLIKTRGQQVTLRCSPKSGHDTVSWYQQALGQGPQFIFQYYEEEERQRGNFPDRFSGHQFPNYSSELNVNALLLGDSALYLCASSLAGSGTGELFFGEGSRLTVL.

This chain connects TRBV5-1 to TRBJ2-5; the match to TRBD1 covers 8 bases. The V and J ends lost 4 bases and 5 bases, in that order; junction bases with no gene match: 7. In germline, CDR1 is SGHRS, CDR2 YFSETQ. This CDR3 has 14 amino acids. The CDR3 here is CASSMTGEKETQYF. The DNA for the CDR3 is TGCGCCAGCAGCATGACAGGGGAGAAGGAGACCCAGTACTTC.

The chain combines TRBV18 with TRBJ2-7; 9 bases are shared with TRBD1. The CDR3 is 17 residues long. J gave up 4 bases and V 3 bases, and 13 bases lay outside the gene matches. Germline V gene data show CDR1 as KGHSH and CDR2 as LQKENI. DNA of the CDR3: TGTGCCAGCTCACCGACCTCGTTGGGACAGGGATCGTACGAGCAGTACTTC. Its translation: CASSPTSLGQGSYEQYF.

A note on this clone: In the same sample, other DNA sequences code for this CDR3. The V gene is TRBV28, the J gene TRBJ2-7, with D perhaps matching TRBD1 (6 bases). Germline assignment: CDR1 MDHEN and CDR2 SYDVKM. The CDR3 is 12 residues long. V was clipped by 6 bases and J by 7 bases, with 13 bases between them. The CDR3 loop reads CASSLQGYEQYF. The CDR3 DNA is TGTGCCAGCAGCCTACAGGGTTATGAGCAGTACTTC.

The CDR3 DNA follows: TGTGCCTGGACACCTGGGGCCAACGTCCTGACTTTC. This sequence encodes CAWTPGANVLTF. The chain joins TRBV30 to TRBJ2-6; no firm D call. CDR3 size: 12 residues. V dropped 4 bases and J dropped 2 bases, with 3 bases sitting between them. Looked up from germline, CDR1 is GTSNPN and CDR2 is SVGIG (reference sequence).

This clone has just a few counts. The CDR3 DNA reads as TGTGCCAGCAGCTTTCGGAGCTCCTACGAGCAGTACTTC. It is translated as CASSFRSSYEQYF. The rearrangement joins TRBV7-9 to TRBJ2-7; D not certain. CDR1 SEHNR and CDR2 FQNEAQ come from the germline V gene (reference sequence). The length of the CDR3 is 13 residues. Trimming removed 3 bases at V and 0 bases at J, with 6 bases between.

This clone was detected only a few times. The chain carries TRBV9 and TRBJ1-3, with a possible D match to TRBD1 (5 bases). The V and J ends lost 0 bases and 2 bases respectively, with 12 bases between them. The CDR3 contains 16 residues. CDR1 and CDR2 (germline): SGDLS, YYNGEE. The CDR3 region is CASSVDPAQAGNTIYF. For the CDR3, the DNA is TGTGCCAGCAGCGTAGATCCGGCACAGGCTGGAAACACCATATATTTT.

CDR3 region: CSVEGQRGTDTQYF. CDR3 DNA: TGCAGCGTTGAAGGCCAGAGGGGCACAGATACGCAGTATTTT. V and J are TRBV29-1 and TRBJ2-3; a weak D match, TRBD2 (5 bases). Germline V CDR1 and CDR2: SQVTM, ANQGSEA. V lost 1 base, J lost 1 base, and 9 bases lay in between. This CDR3 region has 14 residues.

The chain joins TRBV29-1 to TRBJ1-3, with unresolved D. This CDR3 has 11 residues. V gave up 2 bases and J gave up 4 bases, with 3 bases separating them. Germline-derived CDR1 and CDR2 are SQVTM and ANQGSEA. CDR3 region: CSVEMGNTIYF. The CDR3 coding sequence is TGCAGCGTTGAAATGGGAAACACCATATATTTT.

The CDR3 region has the DNA TGTGCCAGCAGCCGGCTGGGTGCGGCCAAAAACATTCAGTACTTC. Translated, it gives CASSRLGAAKNIQYF. This chain connects TRBV14 to TRBJ2-4, with D unresolved. Germline loops: CDR1 SGHDN, CDR2 FVKESK. The CDR3 consists of 15 residues. The V and J ends lost 4 bases and 1 base respectively, with 11 bases between them.

This chain uses TRBV5-1 with TRBJ2-2, with unresolved D. With 0 bases removed from V and 6 bases from J, the gap between germline ends came to 12 bases. This CDR3 comprises 15 residues. Germline V gene data show CDR1 as SGHRS and CDR2 as YFSETQ. The CDR3 DNA reads TGCGCCAGCAGCTTGGGCCTCCTTGGCCCCGGGGAGCTGTTTTTT. It codes for CASSLGLLGPGELFF.

The V and J genes are TRBV12-5 and TRBJ2-7; TRBD1 might be the D (6 bases). Germline CDR1 is LGHNT and CDR2 is FRNRAP. This CDR3 contains 14 residues. V gave up 7 bases and J gave up 2 bases, with 15 bases separating them. The CDR3 loop reads CASANGTPPYEQYF. The CDR3 nucleotides are TGTGCTAGTGCCAACGGGACACCTCCCTACGAGCAGTACTTC.

The chain couples TRBV5-6 to TRBJ2-2, with D uncertain. Germline V lookup: CDR1 SGHDT, CDR2 YYEEEE. V was clipped by 3 bases and J by 2 bases, with 5 bases between them. The CDR3 contains 13 residues. The CDR3 DNA sequence: TGTGCCAGCAGCTGGACCAACACCGGGGAGCTGTTTTTT. This encodes CASSWTNTGELFF.

V usage is TRBV7-9 and J usage is TRBJ1-1; TRBD1 might be the D (5 bases). There are 13 residues in the CDR3. V lost 8 bases to trimming and J lost 5 bases, with 15 bases between them. CDR1 and CDR2 (germline): SEHNR, FQNEAQ (reference sequence). CDR3 coding DNA: TGTGCCAGCGGAGGGGTCCGGGGTACTGAAGCTTTCTTT. Protein sequence: CASGGVRGTEAFF. Full variable domain (remainder filled in from reference TRBV7-9 and TRBJ1-1): DTGVSQNPRHKITKRGQNVTFRCDPISEHNRLYWYRQTLGQGPEFLTYFQNEAQLEKSRLLSDRFSAERPKGSFSTLEIQRTEQGDSAMYLCASGGVRGTEAFFGQGTRLTVV.

This clone was counted between two and nine times. The chain links TRBV5-1 to TRBJ2-1; tentative D call: TRBD1 (6 bases). This CDR3 contains 15 residues. V lost 2 bases and J 7 bases, leaving 16 bases between the germline ends. Looked up from germline, CDR1 is SGHRS and CDR2 is YFSETQ. The DNA for the CDR3 is TGCGCCAGCAGCTTACAACACAGGGTGGGGAATGAGCAGTTCTTC. Its protein product is CASSLQHRVGNEQFF.

V is TRBV6-5 and J is TRBJ2-3; D gene uncertain. Germline V gene sequence: CDR1 MNHEY, CDR2 SVGAGI. The germline V and J ends were trimmed by 4 bases and 2 bases, with 10 bases remaining between them. This CDR3 comprises 14 residues. As DNA, the CDR3 is TGTGCCAGCAGTTCCGATGATCCCACAGATACGCAGTATTTT. Its protein is CASSSDDPTDTQYF.

The V gene is TRBV30, the J gene TRBJ2-5; D possibly corresponds to TRBD2 (5 bases). Trimming left V 3 bases short and J 5 bases short, with 13 bases between. The CDR3 spans 13 residues. The V gene's germline CDR1 is GTSNPN and CDR2 SVGIG (reference sequence). CDR3 sequence (DNA): TGTGCCTGGAGGGACCGGATAGCGGAGACCCAGTACTTC. It is translated as CAWRDRIAETQYF.

V usage is TRBV29-1 and J usage is TRBJ2-5; TRBD2 aligns across 14 bases. Germline V gene data show CDR1 as SQVTM and CDR2 as ANQGSEA. V lost 6 bases and J lost 6; bases outside the gene matches: 6. The CDR3 extends over 14 amino acids. The CDR3 region has the DNA TGCAGCGTCTGGACTAGCGGGGGGCCACAGACCCAGTACTTC. Protein: CSVWTSGGPQTQYF.

This clone has just a few counts. The chain couples TRBV5-1 to TRBJ2-3, with 12 nucleotides matching TRBD2. CDR3 length equals 15 residues. Germline CDR1 SGHRS, CDR2 YFSETQ. J gave up 4 bases and V 5 bases, and 5 bases lay outside the gene matches. The CDR3: CASRVTSGGPDTQYF. CDR3 DNA sequence: TGCGCCAGCAGGGTGACTAGCGGGGGTCCAGATACGCAGTATTTT.